This TCR beta chain was recovered during a study of blood T cell repertoires in COVID-19. In the original processing: The authors estimated nucleated cell counts from reference gene primer amplification. The assay was immunoSEQ multiplex PCR, and TCRdb's table has in-frame clones only and misses some. That table supplies the V and J calls and clone size; D and trimming were determined from the DNA. The sample comprises some 300,000 clones, over 80% of which are singletons, and roughly 6% rests with the top ten. Seattle enrolled patients during active infection and tracked them longitudinally. Sequencing used peripheral blood. This TCR came from a woman in her 50s with COVID-19, enrolled during active disease.

The CDR3 bases are TGTGCCAGCAGCTTGGGGGACAGCAACAGAAGGGCCCAGCATTTT. Residues: CASSLGDSNRRAQHF. This chain links TRBV7-2 with TRBJ1-5; 7 nucleotides agree with TRBD1. Germline values: CDR1 SGHTA, CDR2 FQGNSA. CDR3 length equals 15 residues. The junction had 13 bases not matched to a gene; V was cut back by 3 bases and J by 11 bases.